These 8 T cell receptor beta chains share one sample of origin, sequenced in a study of blood T cell repertoires in COVID-19. Sequencing used immunoSEQ multiplex PCR; TCRdb keeps in-frame clones, though not all of them. The sample has roughly 250,000 clones; around 82% are singletons. Sequenced material: peripheral blood. Source of these receptors: a human donor in a cohort sampled during active COVID-19.

The chain combines TRBV28 with TRBJ2-5, with D maybe TRBD1 (6 bases). The length of the CDR3 is 14 residues. Germline CDR1 is MDHEN and CDR2 is SYDVKM. V lost 4 bases, J lost 2 bases, and 11 bases lay in between. DNA of the CDR3: TGTGCCAGCAGTTATGGGACATTACAAGAGACCCAGTACTTC. Translating gives CASSYGTLQETQYF.

As for this clone: At one of its ends the junction is not consistent with the germline gene, which may arise from a read error. The chain joins TRBV7-7 to TRBJ2-2, with 7 bases identical to TRBD2. Germline assignment: CDR1 SSHAT and CDR2 FNYEAQ (reference sequence). The CDR3 is 15 amino acids. CDR3 nucleotides: TGTGCTAGCAGCTTAGGGCCTAGCGGCACCGGGGAGCTGTTTTTT. The encoded protein is CASSLGPSGTGELFF.

This clone was picked up one time. The V call is TRBV2, the J call TRBJ1-1, with 7 nucleotides matching TRBD1. V dropped 6 bases and J dropped 5; count of bases not matched to a gene: 6. This CDR3 comprises 13 residues. Germline CDR1 is SNHLY and CDR2 is FYNNEI. CDR3 DNA: TGTGCCAGCAGGGGGACAGAGAGGACTGAAGCTTTCTTT. Translation gives CASRGTERTEAFF.

This sequence joins TRBV21-1 and TRBJ1-6; the table assigns TRBD1, which was not confirmed against the DNA. TRBV21-1 is noted as a pseudogene. This CDR3 contains 13 residues. The CDR3 loop reads CASRDREASPLHF. In nucleotides, the CDR3 is TGTGCCAGCAGAGACAGGGAGGCTTCACCCCTCCACTTT.

The chain joins TRBV25-1 to TRBJ1-2, with 8 bases fitting TRBD1. Per the germline V gene, CDR1 is MGHDK and CDR2 is SYGVNS. The CDR3 is 13 amino acids. V was pared by 6 bases and J by 6 bases, with 6 bases of the junction left unmatched. In DNA form, the CDR3 reads TGTGCCAGCAGAGGTTTGGGACAGGATGGCTACACCTTC. Protein sequence: CASRGLGQDGYTF.

The genes are TRBV5-5 and TRBJ2-7, with D possibly matching TRBD1 (5 bases). CDR1 is SGHKS, CDR2 YYEKEE, per germline (reference sequence). V was clipped by 3 bases and J by 2 bases, with 15 bases between them. This CDR3 is 15 amino acids long. The CDR3 region is CASSWRQGRPYEQYF. In DNA, the CDR3 is TGTGCCAGCAGCTGGCGCCAGGGTAGGCCCTACGAGCAGTACTTC.

The V call is TRBV6-5, the J call TRBJ2-1, with a weak D call TRBD2 (6 bases). The V and J ends lost 5 bases and 3 bases respectively, with 14 bases between them. CDR1 is MNHEY, CDR2 SVGAGI, per germline. There are 15 residues in the CDR3. CDR3 sequence (DNA): TGTGCCAGCAGTCTAGCGACCAACCTCTACAATGAGCAGTTCTTC. This encodes CASSLATNLYNEQFF.

V and J are TRBV27 and TRBJ2-7; TRBD2 aligns across 9 bases. CDR3 length: 15 amino acids. J gave up 3 bases and V 3 bases, and 6 bases lay outside the gene matches. Per germline, CDR1 MNHEY and CDR2 SMNVEV (reference sequence). Here the CDR3 reads CASSFLAGGNYEQYF. CDR3 bases: TGTGCCAGCAGTTTTCTGGCGGGGGGGAACTACGAGCAGTACTTC.